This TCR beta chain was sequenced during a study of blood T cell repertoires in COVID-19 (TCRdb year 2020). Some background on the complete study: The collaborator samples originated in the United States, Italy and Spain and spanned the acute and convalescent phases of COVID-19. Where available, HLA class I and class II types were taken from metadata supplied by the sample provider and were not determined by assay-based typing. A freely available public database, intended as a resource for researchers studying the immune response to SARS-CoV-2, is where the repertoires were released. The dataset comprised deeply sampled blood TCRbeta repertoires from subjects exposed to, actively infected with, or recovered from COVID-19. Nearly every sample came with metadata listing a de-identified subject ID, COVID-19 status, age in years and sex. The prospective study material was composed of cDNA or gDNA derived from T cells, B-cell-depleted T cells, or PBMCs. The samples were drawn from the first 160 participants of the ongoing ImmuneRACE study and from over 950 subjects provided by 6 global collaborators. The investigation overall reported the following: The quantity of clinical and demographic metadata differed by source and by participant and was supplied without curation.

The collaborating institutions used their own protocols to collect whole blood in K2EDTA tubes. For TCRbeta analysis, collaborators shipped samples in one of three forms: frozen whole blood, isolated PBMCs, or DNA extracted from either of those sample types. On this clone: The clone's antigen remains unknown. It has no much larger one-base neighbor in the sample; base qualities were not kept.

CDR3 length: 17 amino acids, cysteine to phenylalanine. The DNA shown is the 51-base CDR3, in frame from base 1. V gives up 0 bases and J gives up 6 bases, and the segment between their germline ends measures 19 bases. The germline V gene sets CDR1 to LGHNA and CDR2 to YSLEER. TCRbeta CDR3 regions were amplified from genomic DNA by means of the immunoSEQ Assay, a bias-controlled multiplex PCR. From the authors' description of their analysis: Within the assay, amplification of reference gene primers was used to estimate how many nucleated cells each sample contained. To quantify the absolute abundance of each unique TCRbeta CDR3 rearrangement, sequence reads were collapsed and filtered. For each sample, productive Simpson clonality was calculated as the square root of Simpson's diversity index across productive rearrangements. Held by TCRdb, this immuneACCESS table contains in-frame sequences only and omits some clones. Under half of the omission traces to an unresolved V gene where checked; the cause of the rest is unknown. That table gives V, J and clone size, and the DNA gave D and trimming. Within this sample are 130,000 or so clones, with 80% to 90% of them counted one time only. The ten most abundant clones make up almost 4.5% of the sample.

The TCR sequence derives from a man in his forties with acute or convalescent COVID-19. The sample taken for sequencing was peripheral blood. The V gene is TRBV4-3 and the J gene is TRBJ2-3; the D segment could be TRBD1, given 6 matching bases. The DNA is TGCGCCAGCAGCCAAGATCGTATAGGGGGATGGACGGATACGCAGTATTTT. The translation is CASSQDRIGGWTDTQYF.